This T cell receptor (beta chain) was sequenced for a study of T cells in Graves' hyperthyroidism and ophthalmopathy. Ophthalmopathy patients had moderate-to-severe active disease, CAS ≥3, NOSPECS ≥4, and disease duration under 3 months. Criteria for exclusion of patients were uncontrolled infection, other autoimmune disease, pregnancy or lactation. An approximately 10 ml volume of fresh peripheral blood provided the PBMCs. Amplified TCR beta CDR3 regions derived from RNA transcripts. First-round RT-PCR of the TCR CDR3 relied on the HTBI primer set. A single record per CDR3 protein comes from TCRdb applying MiXCR to the multiplex PCR reads. Among a few hundred thousand distinct CDR3 sequences listed, roughly 18% were seen once. What was sequenced was blood. The clonotype originates from a man between 18 and 35 years old with Graves' ophthalmopathy.

The CDR3: CASSVFWGSSNQPQHF. Written as DNA, the CDR3 is TGTGCCAGCAGTGTATTCTGGGGCAGTAGCAATCAGCCCCAGCATTTT. V and J are TRBV6-5 and TRBJ1-5; tentative D call: TRBD1 (5 bases). V lost 5 bases to trimming and J lost 0 bases, with 14 bases between them. Per the germline V gene, CDR1 is MNHEY and CDR2 is SVGAGI. The CDR3 is 16 residues long.